This T cell receptor beta chain was recovered during a study of blood T cell repertoires in COVID-19. On the study more broadly: Sources were T cells, B-cell-depleted T cells, or PBMCs; the material itself was cDNA or gDNA.

The CDR3 has 13 amino acids. Trimming left V 3 bases short and J 12 bases short, with 17 bases between. CDR1 is MDHEN, CDR2 SYDVKM, per germline. The method was immunoSEQ multiplex PCR; TCRdb's version includes in-frame clones alone and lacks a portion of them. The profile covers around 110,000 clones, with about 90% appearing a single time and 4.9% taken by the ten largest. The V gene is TRBV28, the J gene TRBJ1-2; possible D gene TRBD1, 6 bases. This clonotype was sampled from a man aged 35-49 years with active or convalescent COVID-19. The sample was peripheral blood. CDR3 loop: CASSLNRAVIHTF. DNA of the CDR3: TGTGCCAGCAGTTTGAACAGGGCGGTGATTCACACCTTC.